The entry below describes one T cell receptor (beta chain). The antigen it recognizes is unknown. No per-base quality is available; no much larger clone lies one base away. Genomic DNA was isolated from the sorted cells so that the TCRbeta CDR3 region could be sequenced. The immunoSEQ Assay was used to sequence the TCRbeta CDR3 regions. This is the immuneACCESS table as TCRdb keeps it, with only in-frame sequences that have V and J called. A part of the clones is gone; compared with another copy, unresolved V genes explain less than half, and the rest is unexplained. Across this sample there are approximately 79,000 clones, with roughly nine tenths seen only once. The ten largest clones add up to over 0.9% of the sample. The data are from a study of OX40 agonist ivuxolimab in advanced cancers. Context from the whole study: Ivuxolimab, which targeted the costimulatory receptor OX40 (CD134), was an agonistic, fully human IgG2 monoclonal antibody. Intravenous ivuxolimab was administered to patients every 2 weeks at six dose levels: 0.01, 0.1, 0.3, 1.5, 3 and 10 mg/kg. Of the 50 to 55 patients in dose escalation, about 20 had hepatocellular carcinoma, around 15 had melanoma, 9 had renal cell carcinoma and 9 had head and neck cancer. A male proportion of roughly 80% and a mean age of approximately 55 years, ranging from about 20 to 80, were recorded for the dose-escalation cohort. Patients were allowed to have had prior anti-PD-1, anti-PD-L1 or anti-CTLA-4 therapy, and approximately 40% of the dose-escalation patients had been treated with checkpoint inhibitors. Partial responses occurred in three dose-escalation patients, of whom one had hepatocellular carcinoma and two had cutaneous melanoma. The point of sequencing TCRbeta in the periphery was to test whether ivuxolimab changed TCR sequence diversity and drove clonal T-cell expansion. The paper describes the monotherapy dose-escalation part (N of about 47 patients) of the phase I trial of ivuxolimab.

The trial excluded patients who had a history of autoimmune disease or who were on systemic immunosuppression. Peripheral blood for TCR sequencing was collected from all dose cohorts at baseline, on cycle 4 day 1, and on cycle 7 day 1. Samples were obtained from an open-label, multicenter, first-in-human phase I dose-escalation trial of ivuxolimab. Adults with locally advanced or metastatic head and neck squamous cell, hepatocellular, melanoma or renal cell carcinoma were enrolled in the trial. Before TCR sequencing, CD4+ T cells and CD8+ T cells were sorted from peripheral blood as separate populations. Here is what the overall study found, with its caveats: At doses from 0.1 to 3.0 mg/kg, clonal expansion was seen in both CD4+ and CD8+ blood T cells between baseline and week 6. In partial responders in the 0.1-3.0 mg/kg groups, normalized peripheral clonal expansion was found to be among the lowest, especially among CD8+ T cells. After ivuxolimab, expanded clones were on average more numerous among CD8+ T cells than among CD4+ T cells. Low levels of normalized T-cell clonal expansion were also seen in some patients who did not respond. The antigen specificity of the peripheral T cells that underwent clonal expansion was not determined.

V loses 4 bases at its end and J loses 11 bases; junction bases beyond the gene matches: 2. The CDR3, cysteine through phenylalanine, is 11 amino acids long. The only DNA kept is the CDR3, 33 bases in frame from the first base. Reading the germline V gene (reference sequence) gives CDR1 MNHNY and CDR2 SVGAGI. The sequenced sample was CD4+ or CD8+ T cells sorted from blood, obtained in a trial of the OX40 agonist ivuxolimab. The receptor comes from an adult with an advanced solid tumor such as melanoma, head and neck, liver or kidney cancer. The sequence links TRBV6-6 to TRBJ2-1; 7 bases in between match TRBD1. The CDR3 corresponds to CASSSRGQQFF. The bases read TGTGCCAGCAGTTCGAGGGGGCAGCAGTTCTTC.